The source of this T cell receptor beta chain is a study of blood T cell repertoires in COVID-19. Whole-study context: Specimens from acute and convalescent COVID-19 originated in the United States, Italy and Spain. Nucleic acid was either cDNA or gDNA, and it came from T cells, B-cell-depleted T cells, or PBMCs.

V was pared by 3 bases and J by 2 bases, with 22 bases between. From germline, CDR1 is SQVTM and CDR2 ANQGSEA. This CDR3 has 17 amino acids. In the original workflow: Counts of nucleated cells, estimated from reference gene primer amplification, were obtained. Measured with immunoSEQ multiplex PCR; TCRdb has only the in-frame clones, and not every one. The D gene and trimming were derived from the DNA, and the V and J assignments and clone size from that table. The data contain about 150,000 clones, around 87% of them singletons. Recruited during active infection, patients (from Seattle) were subsequently followed longitudinally.

The TCR comes from a man aged 18 to 29 with COVID-19, enrolled during active disease. The sample was peripheral blood. The V and J genes are TRBV29-1 and TRBJ2-5, with D possibly TRBD2 on 6 matching bases. The CDR3 DNA is TGCAGCGTTGATGCCCCCGGGAGTCTACCGAAACAAGAGACCCAGTACTTC. It yields the protein CSVDAPGSLPKQETQYF. Supplemented by reference TRBV29-1 and TRBJ2-5, the full variable domain reads SAVISQKPSRDICQRGTSLTIQCQVDSQVTMMFWYRQQPGQSLTLIATANQGSEATYESGFVIDKFPISRPNLTFSTLTVSNMSPEDSSIYLCSVDAPGSLPKQETQYFGPGTRLLVL.